One sample yielded the 30 T cell receptor beta chains listed below, sequenced in a study of T-cell memory formation after mild COVID-19. TCRdb analysed the 5' RACE reads with MiXCR anew, one entry per CDR3 protein. The sample consists of fewer than 300,000 distinct CDR3 sequences, under 20% of them appearing once. Sequenced: PBMCs or a T cell subset sorted from them (not recorded which). All receptors derive from a man in his late teens or twenties who had mild COVID-19 (a few samples of this study predate the infection). Cell type and time point are not known.

This clonotype has at least ten counts. The chain links TRBV27 to TRBJ1-6; unclear D gene. Germline CDR1 MNHEY, CDR2 SMNVEV (reference sequence). The CDR3 is 10 amino acids. The V end was cut by 7 bases, the J end by 8 bases, with 3 bases between. CDR3 sequence (DNA): TGTGCCAGCACGGATTCACCCCTCCACTTT. Translation: CASTDSPLHF.

The CDR3 loop is CASSGTYRGSDTQYF. CDR3 DNA: TGTGCCAGCAGCGGGACATACAGGGGATCAGATACGCAGTATTTT. The chain has TRBV5-4 and TRBJ2-3; 7 bases are shared with TRBD1. The junction had 9 bases not matched to a gene; V was cut back by 4 bases and J by 4 bases. This CDR3 spans 15 amino acids. The germline gives CDR1 SGHNT, CDR2 YYREEE (reference sequence).

V and J are TRBV12-3 or TRBV12-4 and TRBJ2-5; perhaps TRBD1 as D (7 bases). This CDR3 comprises 14 residues. With 5 bases removed from V and 6 bases from J, the gap between germline ends came to 16 bases. The CDR3 is CASSLLGGGKTQYF. CDR3 nucleotide sequence: TGTGCCAGCAGTCTCCTAGGAGGGGGCAAGACCCAGTACTTC.

The V and J genes are TRBV2 and TRBJ1-5, with D perhaps TRBD1 (6 bases). Per the germline V gene, CDR1 is SNHLY and CDR2 is FYNNEI. The CDR3 extends over 13 amino acids. Trimming pared 8 bases from V and 4 bases from J, leaving 12 bases between. The CDR3 spells CASGPQGNQPQHF. The CDR3 DNA follows: TGTGCCAGCGGCCCTCAGGGGAATCAGCCCCAGCATTTT.

The chain has TRBV5-1 and TRBJ2-5; D perhaps matches TRBD2 (5 bases). This CDR3 has 16 residues. CDR1 is SGHRS and CDR2 is YFSETQ in the germline V gene. Trimming took 0 bases from V and 2 from J, leaving 14 bases between them. This CDR3 is CASSLGASPVQETQYF. The CDR3 bases are TGCGCCAGCAGCTTGGGTGCTAGCCCGGTACAAGAGACCCAGTACTTC. Variable domain in full (rest from reference TRBV5-1 and TRBJ2-5): KAGVTQTPRYLIKTRGQQVTLSCSPISGHRSVSWYQQTPGQGLQFLFEYFSETQRNKGNFPGRFSGRQFSNSRSEMNVSTLELGDSALYLCASSLGASPVQETQYFGPGTRLLVL.

This clonotype was counted between two and nine times. This sequence joins TRBV6-1 and TRBJ2-7; D is perhaps TRBD1 (7 bases). This CDR3 region has 15 residues. CDR1 and CDR2 (germline): MNHNS, SASEGT. Trimming shortened V by 7 bases and J by 0 bases, and 16 bases separated the two germline ends. The CDR3 loop is CASIRGDSNSYEQYF. The CDR3 DNA reads as TGTGCCAGCATAAGGGGGGACAGTAACTCCTACGAGCAGTACTTC.

The sample holds a few counts of this clonotype. The V gene is TRBV6-2 or TRBV6-3, the J gene TRBJ2-2; D gene ambiguous. The CDR3 is 17 residues long. V was shortened by 8 bases and J by 1 base, with 20 bases between the two germline ends. Germline V gene data show CDR1 as MNHEY and CDR2 as SVGEGT. The DNA of the CDR3 is TGTGCCAGCCGCCCAGCGATTGGGAAGCAGAACACCGGGGAGCTGTTTTTT. Its translation: CASRPAIGKQNTGELFF.

The sample holds a few counts of this clonotype. The rearrangement links TRBV11-3 to TRBJ2-1; the D is unclear. The CDR3 loop spans 16 amino acids. The germline V and J ends were trimmed by 4 bases and 0 bases, with 13 bases remaining between them. CDR1 is SGHNT and CDR2 is YENEEA in the germline V gene. CDR3 in DNA: TGTGCCAGCAGCTCAAATCTGGCAGACTCCTACAATGAGCAGTTCTTC. It translates to CASSSNLADSYNEQFF. Looking up the rest from reference TRBV11-3 and TRBJ2-1 gives the full variable domain: EAGVVQSPRYKIIEKKQPVAFWCNPISGHNTLYWYLQNLGQGPELLIRYENEEAVDDSQLPKDRFSAERLKGVDSTLKIQPAELGDSAVYLCASSSNLADSYNEQFFGPGTRLTVL.

The chain recombines TRBV3-1 with TRBJ2-2; no clear D. CDR1 and CDR2 (germline): LGHDT, YNNKEL (reference sequence). V was pared by 10 bases and J by 0 bases, with 6 bases between. The CDR3 runs 12 residues. CDR3 nucleotide sequence: TGTGCCACCCGACCGAACACCGGGGAGCTGTTTTTT. Translation gives CATRPNTGELFF.

The chain joins TRBV5-1 to TRBJ1-1; 8 bases agree with TRBD1. With 3 bases clipped from V and 1 base from J, the junction kept 2 bases outside the gene matches. The CDR3 runs 14 residues. From germline, CDR1 is SGHRS and CDR2 YFSETQ. CDR3 nucleotide sequence: TGCGCCAGCAGCTGGGGGACAGGGAACACTGAAGCTTTCTTT. Amino acids: CASSWGTGNTEAFF.

The genes are TRBV5-1 and TRBJ2-2, with D perhaps matching TRBD1 (6 bases). Trimming shortened V by 6 bases and J by 2 bases, and 17 bases separated the two germline ends. The germline gives CDR1 SGHRS, CDR2 YFSETQ. The CDR3 totals 16 residues. The DNA for the CDR3 is TGCGCCAGCACCCGCGGAGACAGGAGTAACACCGGGGAGCTGTTTTTT. It specifies CASTRGDRSNTGELFF.

The V call is TRBV30, the J call TRBJ1-2; D gene ambiguous. V lost 2 bases and J lost 4, with 14 bases in between. CDR3 size: 14 residues. Germline V CDR1 and CDR2: GTSNPN, SVGIG (reference sequence). CDR3 DNA sequence: TGTGCCTGGAGTCCCCTCGGAGGCACCTATGGCTACACCTTC. Encoded protein: CAWSPLGGTYGYTF.

The chain combines TRBV29-1 with TRBJ2-2; a weak D match, TRBD2 (6 bases). The germline gives CDR1 SQVTM, CDR2 ANQGSEA. The germline V and J ends were trimmed by 6 bases and 0 bases, with 11 bases remaining between them. This CDR3 is built from 14 residues. The CDR3 DNA reads TGCAGCGTAGGAGTAGCGGCGAACACCGGGGAGCTGTTTTTT. Residues: CSVGVAANTGELFF.

The chain combines TRBV12-3 or TRBV12-4 with TRBJ1-6; 7 nucleotides agree with TRBD1. This CDR3 comprises 15 residues. Trimming cost V 6 bases and J 4 bases; bases outside gene matches: 6. CDR3 nucleotide sequence: TGTGCCAGCAGATCGGGGACAGTTTATAATTCACCCCTCCACTTT. Its protein product is CASRSGTVYNSPLHF.

The genes are TRBV4-2 and TRBJ1-5, with 7 bases fitting TRBD1. The CDR3 sequence is 15 residues long. Losses at the gene ends were 4 bases for V and 5 bases for J; bases not matched to a gene: 8. Germline V gene data show CDR1 as LGHNA and CDR2 as YNFKEQ. The CDR3 DNA follows: TGTGCCAGCAGCCCAAAGGGGGCAGGAGATCAGCCCCAGCATTTT. This encodes CASSPKGAGDQPQHF.

This clonotype has ten or more counts. The chain has TRBV2 and TRBJ1-5, with D possibly being TRBD1 (6 bases). Germline V lookup: CDR1 SNHLY, CDR2 FYNNEI. This CDR3 contains 14 residues. V lost 5 bases to trimming and J lost 5 bases, with 13 bases between them. Here the CDR3 reads CASSFTGIYQPQHF. In DNA, the CDR3 is TGTGCCAGCAGTTTTACAGGGATATATCAGCCCCAGCATTTT.

This clonotype has only a few counts. The V call is TRBV10-3, the J call TRBJ2-3; maybe TRBD2 (6 bases). The CDR3 spans 20 residues. Trimming took 0 bases from V and 2 from J, leaving 24 bases between them. Looked up from germline, CDR1 is ENHRY and CDR2 is SYGVKD. CDR3 DNA sequence: TGTGCCATCAGTGAGTCGATTGATGGGGCTGCGGGGCACTACACAGATACGCAGTATTTT. It codes for CAISESIDGAAGHYTDTQYF.

J is TRBJ2-3 and V is TRBV13; TRBD1 or TRBD2 may be the D gene (5 bases each). In germline, CDR1 is PRHDT, CDR2 FYEKMQ (reference sequence). V lost 1 base to trimming and J lost 1 base, with 18 bases between them. This CDR3 region has 18 residues. Here the CDR3 reads CASSLVRFWQGGTDTQYF. The CDR3 DNA is TGTGCCAGCAGCTTAGTGCGATTTTGGCAGGGAGGCACAGATACGCAGTATTTT.

This clonotype was observed a handful of times. The rearrangement joins TRBV9 to TRBJ2-3; TRBD1 or TRBD2 may be the D gene (5 bases each). Germline V lookup: CDR1 SGDLS, CDR2 YYNGEE. This CDR3 contains 14 residues. Deletions cut 3 bases from V and 4 bases from J, with 12 bases between. The CDR3 is CASSGGARADTQYF. In nucleotides, the CDR3 is TGTGCCAGCAGCGGAGGGGCGCGGGCAGATACGCAGTATTTT.

This clonotype was picked up many times. V is TRBV7-9 and J is TRBJ2-1; 9 nucleotides line up with TRBD1. The germline gives CDR1 SEHNR, CDR2 FQNEAQ (reference sequence). This CDR3 contains 16 residues. Trimming took 5 bases from V and 5 from J; bases not matched to a gene: 10. The CDR3 coding sequence is TGTGCCAGCAGCCTCCCTCCCGGGACAGGGAACAATGAGCAGTTCTTC. Amino acids: CASSLPPGTGNNEQFF.

This clonotype was detected only a few times. The chain is built from TRBV6-5 and TRBJ1-2; D call uncertain. The CDR3 has 14 amino acids. Germline V gives CDR1 MNHEY, CDR2 SVGAGI. V lost 0 bases and J 7 bases, leaving 12 bases between the germline ends. The CDR3 nucleotides are TGTGCCAGCAGTTACTCGGAAGGGTTTAGTGGCTACACCTTC. As protein: CASSYSEGFSGYTF.

The CDR3 DNA sequence: TGTGCCAGCATTAGAGGGAGCTCCTATAATTCACCCCTCCACTTT. This translates into CASIRGSSYNSPLHF. The chain combines TRBV7-8 with TRBJ1-6; D is unresolved. V was trimmed by 7 bases and J by 0 bases, leaving 10 bases between them. Germline loops: CDR1 SGHVS, CDR2 FQNEAQ. There are 15 residues in the CDR3.

The chain carries TRBV10-1 and TRBJ2-3; D possibly uses TRBD1 or TRBD2 (6 bases each). The CDR3 runs 14 residues. V shed 6 bases and J shed 6 bases, with 16 bases lying between them. Germline V lookup: CDR1 WNHNN, CDR2 SYGVQD (reference sequence). Written as DNA, the CDR3 is TGCGCCAGCAGCGCGGGGACAACCCCTGATACGCAGTATTTT. It yields the protein CASSAGTTPDTQYF.

The table lists this clonotype with a few counts. This chain uses TRBV12-3 or TRBV12-4 with TRBJ2-5; D unclear. The CDR3 extends over 13 amino acids. Trimming stripped 6 bases from V and 5 bases from J, with 13 bases between. The chain's CDR3 is CASRDHPRETQYF. CDR3 DNA sequence: TGTGCCAGCAGGGACCACCCTAGGGAGACCCAGTACTTC.

The J gene is TRBJ1-1, the V gene TRBV4-1; TRBD1 is a possible D gene (6 bases). Germline V gene sequence: CDR1 MGHRA, CDR2 YSYEKL. This CDR3 is 14 amino acids long. V was cut by 3 bases and J by 5 bases, with 13 bases left in between. CDR3 region: CASSHGTGRTEAFF. CDR3 nucleotides: TGCGCCAGCAGCCATGGAACAGGGCGAACTGAAGCTTTCTTT.

This rearrangement joins TRBV2 to TRBJ1-5, with a tentative D call TRBD1 (6 bases). The V and J ends lost 7 bases and 0 bases respectively, with 13 bases between them. The length of the CDR3 is 15 residues. Germline V gene sequence: CDR1 SNHLY, CDR2 FYNNEI. The CDR3 sequence: CASTEQGFSNQPQHF. CDR3 DNA sequence: TGTGCCAGCACCGAACAGGGTTTTAGCAATCAGCCCCAGCATTTT.

This chain links TRBV5-5 with TRBJ2-7, with D perhaps matching TRBD1 (6 bases). CDR1 is SGHKS and CDR2 is YYEKEE in the germline V gene (reference sequence). The CDR3 covers 13 residues. Trimming left V 3 bases short and J 3 bases short, with 10 bases between. The CDR3 spells CASSWRTVYEQYF. As DNA, the CDR3 is TGTGCCAGCAGCTGGCGGACAGTCTACGAGCAGTACTTC.

The table lists this clonotype with a few counts. The rearrangement uses TRBV9 and TRBJ2-1; TRBD2 aligns across 7 bases. The CDR3 spans 14 residues. Per germline, CDR1 SGDLS and CDR2 YYNGEE. J gave up 9 bases and V 0 bases, and 6 bases lay outside the gene matches. CDR3 coding DNA: TGTGCCAGCAGCGTAGGAAGCGGGGAGGGTGAGCAGTTCTTC. Its translation: CASSVGSGEGEQFF.

The rearrangement joins TRBV5-1 to TRBJ2-7; D is ambiguous. The CDR3 has 13 residues. The V gene's germline CDR1 is SGHRS and CDR2 YFSETQ. The V and J ends lost 2 bases and 2 bases respectively, with 8 bases between them. The CDR3 sequence: CASSLLTTYEQYV. The CDR3 DNA reads TGCGCCAGCAGCTTACTTACGACCTACGAGCAGTACGTC.

This chain links TRBV7-2 with TRBJ2-2; 9 nucleotides align to TRBD2. The CDR3 runs 14 residues. The junction had 5 bases not matched to a gene; V was cut back by 4 bases and J by 8 bases. CDR1 and CDR2 (germline): SGHTA, FQGNSA. This chain's CDR3 is CASSYASGAGELFF. In DNA form, the CDR3 reads TGTGCCAGCAGCTACGCTAGCGGGGCGGGGGAGCTGTTTTTT.